The T cell receptor beta chain described here comes from a study of early T cells in non-severe SARS-CoV-2 infection. The CDR3 length is 15 residues. Trimming pared 0 bases from V and 5 bases from J, leaving 13 bases between. Per germline, CDR1 SGHTA and CDR2 FQGNSA. This clonotype was detected only a few times. TCRdb recomputed calls from the 5' RACE reads with MiXCR, one row per CDR3 protein. Here the sample spans 60,000 or so distinct CDR3 sequences, 10% to 15% being singletons. This specimen was whole blood, taken at baseline. The chain uses TRBV7-2 and TRBJ2-5; maybe TRBD1 (6 bases). The clonotype originates from an adult who was a healthcare worker with PCR-confirmed SARS-CoV-2 infection or an uninfected control (not recorded which). The CDR3 nucleotides are TGTGCCAGCAGCTTAGCGTCAGGGGTCGCGGAGACCCAGTACTTC. Amino acid sequence: CASSLASGVAETQYF.